The 18 T cell receptor beta chains in this list originate from one sample, sequenced in a study of T cell changes during pregnancy in multiple sclerosis. Clones were read by immunoSEQ multiplex PCR, and TCRdb kept only the in-frame ones, dropping some. Of about 32,000 clones listed, roughly 87% are singletons. This specimen consisted of CD8+ T cells from peripheral blood mononuclear cells, obtained in the second trimester of pregnancy. The receptors shown here come from a female donor with multiple sclerosis, enrolled in a pregnancy study.

The gene calls are TRBV7-9 and TRBJ2-7, with 8 nucleotides matching TRBD2. V was clipped by 2 bases and J by 0 bases; unmatched bases: 9. The CDR3 runs 17 residues. Germline V gene sequence: CDR1 SEHNR, CDR2 FQNEAQ (reference sequence). The CDR3 loop reads CASSLPGGGRDSYEQYF. The DNA for the CDR3 is TGTGCCAGCAGCTTACCCGGGGGGGGGCGAGACTCCTACGAGCAGTACTTC.

V is TRBV29-1 and J is TRBJ1-4; D is possibly TRBD1 (6 bases). This CDR3 is 16 amino acids long. The V and J ends lost 0 bases and 10 bases respectively, with 21 bases between them. Germline V gene data show CDR1 as SQVTM and CDR2 as ANQGSEA. The CDR3 sequence is CSVEEPRGPSGIKLFF. CDR3 DNA sequence: TGCAGCGTTGAAGAGCCCAGGGGCCCAAGTGGTATAAAACTGTTTTTT.

The chain links TRBV6-1 to TRBJ2-4, with D possibly matching TRBD2 (6 bases). CDR1 is MNHNS, CDR2 SASEGT, per germline. Trimming removed 7 bases at V and 7 bases at J, with 20 bases between. The CDR3 is made up of 15 amino acids. The CDR3 DNA reads TGTGCCAGCACCGGGGGATTCGGGCAAAAGAACATTCAGTACTTC. This sequence encodes CASTGGFGQKNIQYF.

The rearrangement links TRBV29-1 to TRBJ2-7; 10 nucleotides line up with TRBD1. Germline lookup yields CDR1 SQVTM and CDR2 ANQGSEA. Trimming at V came to 0 bases and at J to 3 bases, leaving 2 bases not matched to a gene. This CDR3 comprises 14 residues. CDR3 loop: CSVEDWDRGYEQYF. In nucleotides, the CDR3 is TGCAGCGTTGAAGACTGGGACAGGGGCTACGAGCAGTACTTC.

The chain uses TRBV6-6 and TRBJ2-2, with TRBD2 as a possible D gene (6 bases). The ends were cut back, 8 bases at V and 0 bases at J, with 7 bases in the middle. Germline CDR1 reads MNHNY; CDR2 reads SVGAGI (reference sequence). This CDR3 has 13 amino acids. CDR3 loop: CASGGANTGELFF. CDR3 bases: TGTGCCAGCGGAGGGGCGAACACCGGGGAGCTGTTTTTT.

This sequence joins TRBV25-1 and TRBJ2-2; D unclear. The CDR3 runs 11 residues. Trimming removed 6 bases at V and 8 bases at J, with 7 bases between. Germline loops: CDR1 MGHDK, CDR2 SYGVNS. CDR3 bases: TGTGCCAGCAGCCCGGGTGGGGAGCTGTTTTTT. Translating it yields CASSPGGELFF.

This clone showed up just once. The chain recombines TRBV5-1 with TRBJ1-1; 7 positions match TRBD1. CDR1 is SGHRS and CDR2 is YFSETQ in the germline V gene. This CDR3 is built from 16 residues. Trimming cost V 0 bases and J 1 base; bases outside gene matches: 6. CDR3: CASSLDSEGANTEAFF. CDR3 DNA: TGCGCCAGCAGCTTGGATTCGGAGGGGGCGAACACTGAAGCTTTCTTT.

This sequence joins TRBV27 and TRBJ2-1, with 7 bases lining up with TRBD1. V was pared by 7 bases and J by 7 bases, with 16 bases of the junction left unmatched. This CDR3 comprises 16 residues. Per germline, CDR1 MNHEY and CDR2 SMNVEV (reference sequence). Here the CDR3 DNA reads TGTGCCAGCACCCACCGCCAGGGGGACATGGGAAATGAGCAGTTCTTC. This sequence encodes CASTHRQGDMGNEQFF.

V usage is TRBV11-2 and J usage is TRBJ2-2, with a weak D call TRBD2 (7 bases). Trimming stripped 6 bases from V and 4 bases from J, with 18 bases between. The germline gives CDR1 SGHAT, CDR2 FQNNGV. The CDR3 totals 16 residues. Here the CDR3 DNA reads TGTGCCAGCAGGCCCGCCGGGGGCGGGGGCACCGGGGAGCTGTTTTTT. Translated, it gives CASRPAGGGGTGELFF.

This clone was observed a few times. The chain couples TRBV15 to TRBJ1-1; tentatively, D is TRBD1 (6 bases). Germline-derived CDR1 and CDR2 are LNHNV and YYDKDF (reference sequence). This CDR3 has 13 residues. Trimming removed 3 bases from V and 5 bases from J, with 10 bases in between. CDR3 sequence: CATSSDRPTEAFF. DNA for the CDR3: TGTGCCACCAGCAGCGACAGGCCTACTGAAGCTTTCTTT.

The chain recombines TRBV27 with TRBJ2-1; 10 bases agree with TRBD2. The CDR3 spans 15 residues. The germline V gene has CDR1 MNHEY and CDR2 SMNVEV (reference sequence). V shed 2 bases and J 7 bases; nucleotides not matched to a gene: 5. This chain's CDR3 is CASSLSGRAANEQFF. For the CDR3, the DNA is TGTGCCAGCAGTTTAAGCGGGAGGGCCGCTAATGAGCAGTTCTTC.

This clone was seen more than once but under ten times. The chain couples TRBV15 to TRBJ1-1; D is ambiguous. This CDR3 region has 13 residues. Germline-derived CDR1 and CDR2 are LNHNV and YYDKDF (reference sequence). The V and J ends lost 3 bases and 7 bases respectively, with 12 bases between them. DNA for the CDR3: TGTGCCACCAGCAGCCTAGCGGGTAGTGAAGCTTTCTTT. Its translation: CATSSLAGSEAFF.

The chain links TRBV10-3 to TRBJ2-7, with TRBD1 matching over 10 bases. CDR1 is ENHRY, CDR2 SYGVKD, per germline. CDR3 length: 13 amino acids. The trim removed 4 bases at V and 6 bases at J, leaving 3 bases unmatched. The CDR3 coding sequence is TGTGCCATCAGTGCCGGGACAGGGGCCGAGCAGTACTTC. Translated, it gives CAISAGTGAEQYF.

The V gene is TRBV27, the J gene TRBJ2-7, with TRBD1 as a possible D gene (5 bases). The CDR3 runs 14 residues. V was cut by 0 bases and J by 1 base, with 7 bases left in between. Germline V CDR1 and CDR2: MNHEY, SMNVEV (reference sequence). This chain's CDR3 is CASSLSAGSYEQYF. CDR3 nucleotides: TGTGCCAGCAGTTTATCAGCAGGGTCCTACGAGCAGTACTTC.

This chain uses TRBV27 with TRBJ2-1; a possible D gene is TRBD2 (7 bases). V dropped 2 bases and J dropped 2 bases, with 10 bases sitting between them. CDR3 length: 15 residues. Germline V lookup: CDR1 MNHEY, CDR2 SMNVEV (reference sequence). CDR3 in amino acids: CASSLGGGTYNEQFF. The DNA for the CDR3 is TGTGCCAGCAGTTTAGGCGGGGGCACCTACAATGAGCAGTTCTTC.

This rearrangement joins TRBV27 to TRBJ2-7, with a weak D call TRBD2 (7 bases). CDR3 length equals 13 residues. Germline CDR1 reads MNHEY; CDR2 reads SMNVEV (reference sequence). V was clipped by 4 bases and J by 6 bases, with 13 bases between them. The CDR3 here is CASSYQGGGEQYF. CDR3 bases: TGTGCCAGCAGTTACCAGGGAGGGGGCGAGCAGTACTTC.

The CDR3 spells CASSHRVAGSANVLTF. In DNA form, the CDR3 reads TGTGCCAGCAGCCACCGCGTAGCAGGGTCGGCCAACGTCCTGACTTTC. The chain is built from TRBV9 and TRBJ2-6, with D possibly being TRBD1 (5 bases). Germline assignment: CDR1 SGDLS and CDR2 YYNGEE. This CDR3 has 16 amino acids. Between the trimmed V and J ends, which lost 4 bases and 6 bases, there was a span of 17 bases.

The chain carries TRBV7-6 and TRBJ2-1, with 7 bases fitting TRBD2. Germline loops: CDR1 SGHVS, CDR2 FNYEAQ. V shed 3 bases, J shed 6 bases, and the junction held 8 bases outside the gene matches. This CDR3 has 15 amino acids. CDR3 residues: CASSFGLAVRNEQFF. The CDR3 nucleotides read TGTGCCAGCAGCTTTGGCCTAGCGGTGCGCAATGAGCAGTTCTTC.